The 15 T cell receptor beta chains reported below all come from one sample, sequenced in a study of early T cells in non-severe SARS-CoV-2 infection. MiXCR was run by TCRdb on the 5' RACE reads, yielding one entry per CDR3 protein. The sample has around 62,000 distinct CDR3 sequences, less than 5% seen once. Sequencing was carried out using whole blood. The receptor source for this set is an adult who was a healthcare worker with PCR-confirmed SARS-CoV-2 infection or an uninfected control (not recorded which).

This clonotype was detected many times. J is TRBJ2-2 and V is TRBV6-2 or TRBV6-3; no definite D call. The length of the CDR3 is 13 residues. The V end lost 2 bases, the J end lost 2 bases, and 3 bases lay between the germline ends. Germline V gives CDR1 MNHEY, CDR2 SVGEGT. The DNA of the CDR3 is TGTGCCAGCAGTTACCTTAACACCGGGGAGCTGTTTTTT. Encoded protein: CASSYLNTGELFF.

This clonotype was seen repeatedly, ten times or more. J is TRBJ2-5 and V is TRBV7-2; a weak D match, TRBD2 (6 bases). The length of the CDR3 is 13 residues. Trimming pared 0 bases from V and 4 bases from J, leaving 6 bases between. From germline, CDR1 is SGHTA and CDR2 FQGNSA. As DNA, the CDR3 is TGTGCCAGCAGCTTAGCGGGGGGAGAGACCCAGTACTTC. As protein: CASSLAGGETQYF.

There are many counts of this clonotype. The rearrangement joins TRBV6-5 to TRBJ1-3; D gene uncertain. CDR1 is MNHEY and CDR2 is SVGAGI in the germline V gene. V was trimmed by 5 bases and J by 3 bases, leaving 14 bases between them. There are 15 residues in the CDR3. The CDR3 is CASSIDTSGGNTIYF. CDR3 coding DNA: TGTGCCAGCAGTATAGACACTTCGGGTGGAAACACCATATATTTT.

The chain is built from TRBV7-3 and TRBJ1-1, with unresolved D. Germline-derived CDR1 and CDR2 are SGHTA and FQGTGA. Trimming removed 4 bases from V and 0 bases from J, with 6 bases in between. The CDR3 consists of 13 residues. The CDR3 nucleotides read TGTGCCAGCAGCTCGACGGTGAACACTGAAGCTTTCTTT. Its translation is CASSSTVNTEAFF.

This clonotype appeared a few times. This chain connects TRBV11-2 to TRBJ2-1, with 9 bases fitting TRBD2. Germline V gives CDR1 SGHAT, CDR2 FQNNGV. CDR3 length: 16 amino acids. Trimming at V came to 3 bases and at J to 4 bases, leaving 7 bases not matched to a gene. CDR3 sequence (DNA): TGTGCCAGCAGCTTCCGGGGAGCGGGGGGATACAATGAGCAGTTCTTC. Protein: CASSFRGAGGYNEQFF. Looking up the rest from reference TRBV11-2 and TRBJ2-1 gives the full variable domain: EAGVAQSPRYKIIEKRQSVAFWCNPISGHATLYWYQQILGQGPKLLIQFQNNGVVDDSQLPKDRFSAERLKGVDSTLKIQPAKLEDSAVYLCASSFRGAGGYNEQFFGPGTRLTVL.

This clonotype has a count of ten or more. The chain employs TRBV7-9 and TRBJ2-1, with 9 bases identical to TRBD2. V gave up 3 bases and J gave up 7 bases; unmatched junction bases: 7. This CDR3 has 15 residues. Germline CDR1 is SEHNR and CDR2 is FQNEAQ (reference sequence). The CDR3 sequence: CASSFSGRRFNEQFF. In DNA form, the CDR3 reads TGTGCCAGCAGCTTCAGCGGGAGGCGGTTTAATGAGCAGTTCTTC.

This clonotype showed up many times. This chain uses TRBV18 with TRBJ2-7; D is unclear. This CDR3 region has 14 residues. Trimming left V 0 bases short and J 4 bases short, with 10 bases between. The V gene's germline CDR1 is KGHSH and CDR2 LQKENI. The CDR3 DNA sequence: TGTGCCAGCTCACCACCCGGACCTATTTACGAGCAGTACTTC. It specifies CASSPPGPIYEQYF.

This clonotype has just a few counts. The V and J genes are TRBV21-1 and TRBJ2-1; TRBD1 is the table's D call, not checked against the DNA. TRBV21-1 is classified as a pseudogene. The length of the CDR3 is 16 residues. CDR3 region: CASSKAFREDYNEQFF. In nucleotides, the CDR3 is TGTGCCAGCAGCAAAGCGTTCAGGGAAGACTACAATGAGCAGTTCTTC.

This clonotype occurred a few times. This rearrangement joins TRBV24-1 to TRBJ2-3; 7 bases are a match to TRBD1. Germline V gene sequence: CDR1 KGHDR, CDR2 SFDVKD. Trimming removed 4 bases from V and 2 bases from J; junction bases left unmatched: 5. This CDR3 comprises 15 residues. The CDR3 bases are TGTGCCACCAGTGACCGACAGGGATCCACAGATACGCAGTATTTT. It codes for CATSDRQGSTDTQYF.

This clonotype was recorded at least ten times. The rearrangement links TRBV3-1 to TRBJ2-3, with 8 bases fitting TRBD2. This CDR3 is built from 16 residues. The germline CDR1 and CDR2 sequences are LGHDT and YNNKEL (reference sequence). Losses at the gene ends were 3 bases for V and 2 bases for J; bases not matched to a gene: 7. This chain's CDR3 is CASSHPSGGPTDTQYF. The CDR3 DNA reads as TGTGCCAGCAGCCATCCCAGCGGGGGCCCCACAGATACGCAGTATTTT.

Ten or more counts support this clonotype. This chain joins TRBV29-1 and TRBJ2-5; 7 positions agree with TRBD2. The V gene's germline CDR1 is SQVTM and CDR2 ANQGSEA. The length of the CDR3 is 16 residues. J was trimmed by 2 bases and V by 6 bases; bases with no gene match: 15. The CDR3 protein is CSVRGRLAVEQETQYF. In DNA form, the CDR3 reads TGCAGCGTCCGAGGGCGCCTAGCGGTAGAACAAGAGACCCAGTACTTC.

This clonotype was recorded many times. CDR3 residues: CASSFGLGGNTEAFF. The CDR3 DNA reads TGTGCCAGCAGTTTTGGTCTGGGGGGAAACACTGAAGCTTTCTTT. The V call is TRBV27, the J call TRBJ1-1; a possible D gene is TRBD1 (5 bases). The germline CDR1 and CDR2 sequences are MNHEY and SMNVEV (reference sequence). CDR3 size: 15 residues. The V end lost 3 bases, the J end lost 2 bases, and 13 bases lay between the germline ends.

This clonotype was counted only a few times. CDR3 in amino acids: CASSLGTTNIQYF. The CDR3 DNA reads TGTGCCAGCAGCCTGGGGACAACAAACATTCAGTACTTC. The rearrangement uses TRBV14 and TRBJ2-4, with D possibly being TRBD1 (6 bases). Germline CDR1 SGHDN, CDR2 FVKESK. Trimming cost V 4 bases and J 6 bases, with 10 bases left between them. This CDR3 has 13 residues.

This clonotype occurred many times. V gene TRBV27 combines with J gene TRBJ2-7, with 10 positions matching TRBD2. The V gene end was trimmed by 10 bases and the J gene end by 3 bases; junction bases not matched to a gene: 6. The CDR3 extends over 13 amino acids. CDR1 MNHEY and CDR2 SMNVEV come from the germline V gene (reference sequence). The CDR3 protein is CATRTSGLYEQYF. Written as DNA, the CDR3 is TGTGCCACCCGGACTAGCGGTCTCTACGAGCAGTACTTC.

This clonotype occurred many times. V usage is TRBV29-1 and J usage is TRBJ2-2; a weak D match, TRBD1 (6 bases). The CDR3 extends over 13 amino acids. Trimming removed 7 bases from V and 1 base from J, with 10 bases in between. Germline V CDR1 and CDR2: SQVTM, ANQGSEA. This CDR3 reads CSATDRNTGELFF. The CDR3 DNA reads TGCAGCGCTACGGACAGGAACACCGGGGAGCTGTTTTTT.